This TCR beta chain was recovered during a study of naive and memory T cell subsets. This clonotype occurred many times. CD8 T cells were positively selected from what remained after CD4 positive selection. There are 14 residues in the CDR3. The V end lost 2 bases, the J end lost 7 bases, and 13 bases lay between the germline ends. Germline CDR1 is SGHRS and CDR2 is YFSETQ. The beta constant-region primer was an equimolar mix of two oligonucleotides covering TRBC1 and TRBC2. The ligated cDNA underwent four PCR rounds using SP2 and nested alpha and beta constant-region primers. Ligation attached a single-stranded oligonucleotide with a 12-nucleotide UMI and the SP2 primer to the cDNA 3' end. From the UMI-ligation and nested PCR reads, TCRdb called clonotypes with MiXCR, one entry per CDR3 protein. The sample includes 95,000 to 150,000 distinct CDR3 sequences, around 35% of them seen just once.

The clonotype originates from a human donor in good health. Sequencing input: central memory CD4+ T cells from blood. The chain has TRBV5-1 and TRBJ2-1; perhaps D is TRBD1 or TRBD2 (5 bases each). CDR3 sequence reads: CASSLTGPVNEQFF. DNA for the CDR3: TGCGCCAGCAGCTTAACGGGGCCCGTAAATGAGCAGTTCTTC.